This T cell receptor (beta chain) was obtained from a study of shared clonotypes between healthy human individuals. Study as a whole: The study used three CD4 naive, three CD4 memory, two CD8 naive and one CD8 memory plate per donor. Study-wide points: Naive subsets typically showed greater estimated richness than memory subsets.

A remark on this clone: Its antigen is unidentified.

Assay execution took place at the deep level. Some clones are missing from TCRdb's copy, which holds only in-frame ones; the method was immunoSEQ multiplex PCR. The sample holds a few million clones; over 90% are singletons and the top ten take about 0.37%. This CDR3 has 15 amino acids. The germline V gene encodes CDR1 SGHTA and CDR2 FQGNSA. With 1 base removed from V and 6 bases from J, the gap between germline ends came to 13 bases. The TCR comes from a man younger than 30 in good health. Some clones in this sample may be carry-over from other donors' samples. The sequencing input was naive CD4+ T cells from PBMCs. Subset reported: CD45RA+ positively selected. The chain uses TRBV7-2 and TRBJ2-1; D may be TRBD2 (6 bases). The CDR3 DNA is TGTGCCAGCAGCTTAGGAGGGAGGTCGTTCAATGAGCAGTTCTTC. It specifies CASSLGGRSFNEQFF. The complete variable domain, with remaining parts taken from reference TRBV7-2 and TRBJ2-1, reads GAGVSQSPSNKVTEKGKDVELRCDPISGHTALYWYRQSLGQGLEFLIYFQGNSAPDKSGLPSDRFSAERTGGSVSTLTIQRTQQEDSAVYLCASSLGGRSFNEQFFGPGTRLTVL.